This T cell receptor beta chain stems from a study of T cell repertoires in cytomegalovirus infection. Study as a whole: CMV infection together with matching HLA type was indicated by public TCR beta signatures.

One entry per CDR3 protein results from TCRdb running MiXCR on the reads. The sample records around 270,000 distinct CDR3 sequences, 9.1% being singletons. CDR3 size: 14 residues. V shed 6 bases and J 6 bases; nucleotides not matched to a gene: 4. The germline gives CDR1 LNHDA, CDR2 SQIVND (reference sequence). This clonotype originated in a human donor in good health (CMV status not recorded). Some clones in this sample may be carry-over from other donors' samples. V usage is TRBV19 and J usage is TRBJ2-3; 12 bases are shared with TRBD2. The sample taken for sequencing was PBMCs. CDR3 bases: TGTGCCAGTAGGAGGACTAGCGGGGCGGATACGCAGTATTTT. This sequence encodes CASRRTSGADTQYF. Drawing the rest from reference TRBV19 and TRBJ2-3, the complete variable domain is DGGITQSPKYLFRKEGQNVTLSCEQNLNHDAMYWYRQDPGQGLRLIYYSQIVNDFQKGDIAEGYSVSREKKESFPLTVTSAQKNPTAFYLCASRRTSGADTQYFGPGTRLTVL.